Presented here are 8 T cell receptor beta chains from one specimen sequenced in a study of blood T cell repertoires in COVID-19. Measured with immunoSEQ multiplex PCR; TCRdb has only the in-frame clones, and not every one. Seen here are around 250,000 clones, less than 90% observed once, and the top ten hold 3.5% to 5.5%. Sequencing input: peripheral blood. The receptors were gathered from a man in his 60s who had recovered from COVID-19.

The chain links TRBV4-2 to TRBJ2-1, with 9 bases matching TRBD2. Trimming cost V 1 base and J 3 bases; bases outside gene matches: 13. Germline V gene data show CDR1 as LGHNA and CDR2 as YNFKEQ. The CDR3 consists of 19 residues. The CDR3 protein is CASSQVDVVGAGGYNEQFF. In nucleotides, the CDR3 is TGTGCCAGCAGCCAAGTGGACGTTGTGGGAGCGGGGGGCTACAATGAGCAGTTCTTC.

This clone occurred once. The rearrangement links TRBV5-1 to TRBJ2-3; maybe TRBD2 (5 bases). The germline V gene has CDR1 SGHRS and CDR2 YFSETQ. Trimming took 0 bases from V and 0 from J, leaving 8 bases between them. This CDR3 region has 15 residues. The CDR3 DNA sequence: TGCGCCAGCAGCTTGGAGAGCGGCAGCACAGATACGCAGTATTTT. Translating it yields CASSLESGSTDTQYF.

The genes are TRBV5-5 and TRBJ1-2; 9 bases are shared with TRBD1. CDR1 and CDR2 (germline): SGHKS, YYEKEE (reference sequence). V shed 3 bases and J 7 bases; nucleotides not matched to a gene: 7. This CDR3 has 14 residues. In nucleotides, the CDR3 is TGTGCCAGCAGCTCTGGACAGGGGACATCTGGCTACACCTTC. Amino acid sequence: CASSSGQGTSGYTF. The full variable domain, rest sourced from reference TRBV5-5 and TRBJ1-2, is DAGVTQSPTHLIKTRGQQVTLRCSPISGHKSVSWYQQVLGQGPQFIFQYYEKEERGRGNFPDRFSARQFPNYSSELNVNALLLGDSALYLCASSSGQGTSGYTFGSGTRLTVV.

J is TRBJ2-1 and V is TRBV10-3, with 11 bases that match TRBD1. The germline V gene encodes CDR1 ENHRY and CDR2 SYGVKD. Germline trimming cut 6 bases from V and 9 bases from J; bases unmatched to any gene: 13. The CDR3 totals 16 residues. The CDR3 loop is CAISAPLGQGAGEQFF. CDR3 nucleotide sequence: TGTGCCATCAGCGCCCCTCTCGGACAGGGGGCGGGTGAGCAGTTCTTC.

V gene TRBV30 combines with J gene TRBJ2-3, with 13 positions matching TRBD2. The CDR3 runs 16 residues. V lost 2 bases to trimming and J lost 7 bases; unmatched junction nucleotides: 9. Germline CDR1 reads GTSNPN; CDR2 reads SVGIG (reference sequence). The CDR3 region has the DNA TGTGCCTGGAGTCCCTTACTAGCGGGGGGGCTGAATACGCAGTATTTT. Its protein is CAWSPLLAGGLNTQYF.

This clone occurred many times. The V gene is TRBV6-6, the J gene TRBJ2-3; 8 nucleotides line up with TRBD2. The trim removed 6 bases at V and 2 bases at J, leaving 19 bases unmatched. This CDR3 region has 19 residues. Looked up from germline, CDR1 is MNHNY and CDR2 is SVGAGI (reference sequence). The CDR3 here is CASSRPGSRGRHSTDTQYF. CDR3 DNA sequence: TGTGCCAGCAGCCGACCTGGGTCTCGCGGGAGGCATTCCACAGATACGCAGTATTTT.

The CDR3 DNA follows: TGCAGTGCTAGTACGGGAGGGGCAGATACGCAGTATTTT. Protein product: CSASTGGADTQYF. The chain recombines TRBV20-1 with TRBJ2-3; 8 bases are a match to TRBD2. There are 13 residues in the CDR3. Unmatched junction bases numbered 3, after V lost 3 bases and J lost 4 bases. CDR1 is DFQATT and CDR2 is SNEGSKA in the germline V gene (reference sequence).

V and J are TRBV28 and TRBJ2-5; D is uncertain. The length of the CDR3 is 17 residues. Trimming shortened V by 6 bases and J by 5 bases, and 25 bases separated the two germline ends. CDR1 is MDHEN, CDR2 SYDVKM, per germline. DNA of the CDR3: TGTGCCAGCAGCTCCCCCGGCGGCCGCCAGACGGGTGAGACCCAGTACTTC. Protein product: CASSSPGGRQTGETQYF.